Below, 11 T cell receptor beta chains from the same sample are listed, as sequenced in a study of blood T cell repertoires in COVID-19. Clones were read by immunoSEQ multiplex PCR, and TCRdb kept only the in-frame ones, dropping some. The sample lists some 110,000 clones, around three quarters occurring once. Material: peripheral blood. These receptors were collected from an older man with acute or convalescent COVID-19.

The gene calls are TRBV28 and TRBJ1-2, with 9 bases identical to TRBD1. The germline V gene has CDR1 MDHEN and CDR2 SYDVKM. There are 14 residues in the CDR3. V shed 6 bases, J shed 6 bases, and the junction held 8 bases outside the gene matches. The CDR3 nucleotides are TGTGCCAGCAGCCCTAGGGGACAGGGCCATGGCTACACCTTC. It encodes CASSPRGQGHGYTF.

The chain couples TRBV30 to TRBJ2-2; the match to TRBD1 covers 7 bases. CDR1 and CDR2 (germline): GTSNPN, SVGIG (reference sequence). The CDR3 consists of 15 residues. V lost 0 bases and J lost 5; bases outside the gene matches: 6. The CDR3 loop reads CAWSVIGGKTGELFF. CDR3 nucleotide sequence: TGTGCCTGGAGTGTCATAGGGGGCAAGACCGGGGAGCTGTTTTTT.

The V gene is TRBV4-2, the J gene TRBJ2-1, with 15 bases matching TRBD2. This CDR3 comprises 17 residues. The V and J ends lost 1 base and 7 bases, in that order; junction bases with no gene match: 5. Germline V gives CDR1 LGHNA, CDR2 YNFKEQ. Here the CDR3 reads CASSQAAGTSGRNEQFF. The CDR3 DNA reads as TGTGCCAGCAGCCAAGCCGCCGGGACTAGCGGGAGGAATGAGCAGTTCTTC.

V is TRBV6-5 and J is TRBJ1-2, with 10 bases lining up with TRBD1. This CDR3 region has 15 residues. V was pared by 4 bases and J by 1 base, with 3 bases of the junction left unmatched. Germline V lookup: CDR1 MNHEY, CDR2 SVGAGI. CDR3 coding DNA: TGTGCCAGCAGTTGGACAGGGGGACTTAACTATGGCTACACCTTC. Residues: CASSWTGGLNYGYTF.

For the CDR3, the DNA is TGTGCCAGCAGCCCTACCGGGACAGGAAACACCATATATTTT. As protein: CASSPTGTGNTIYF. The V and J genes are TRBV7-2 and TRBJ1-3; maybe TRBD1 (6 bases). V shed 5 bases and J shed 4 bases, with 12 bases lying between them. CDR3 length: 14 residues. The V gene's germline CDR1 is SGHTA and CDR2 FQGNSA.

The sample holds many counts of this clone. Other DNA sequences in the sample encode the same CDR3. The chain has TRBV5-4 and TRBJ1-1; 7 bases align to TRBD1. This CDR3 region has 14 residues. Trimming cost V 1 base and J 0 bases; bases outside gene matches: 0. The germline CDR1 and CDR2 sequences are SGHNT and YYREEE (reference sequence). Here the CDR3 reads CASSLQGVNTEAFF. Written as DNA, the CDR3 is TGTGCCAGCAGCTTGCAGGGGGTGAACACTGAAGCTTTCTTT.

This clone has a handful of counts. The same CDR3 can be traced to other DNA sequences in this sample. This chain connects TRBV18 to TRBJ2-5, with TRBD2 matching 8 bases. CDR1 and CDR2 (germline): KGHSH, LQKENI. The ends lost 6 bases at V and 1 base at J; junction bases unmatched: 7. This CDR3 region has 15 residues. Here the CDR3 reads CASSPRGGPQETQYF. CDR3 in DNA: TGTGCCAGCTCTCCTCGGGGGGGCCCCCAAGAGACCCAGTACTTC.

This chain joins TRBV25-1 and TRBJ1-3; 7 bases agree with TRBD1. The CDR3 consists of 15 residues. With V trimmed by 2 bases and J by 2 bases, 3 bases remained unmatched. Germline lookup yields CDR1 MGHDK and CDR2 SYGVNS. This CDR3 is CASSEGGTAGNTIYF. The CDR3 DNA sequence: TGTGCCAGCAGTGAAGGAGGGACAGCTGGAAACACCATATATTTT.

V gene TRBV5-1 combines with J gene TRBJ1-4; 11 nucleotides agree with TRBD1. J was trimmed by 6 bases and V by 5 bases; bases with no gene match: 12. This CDR3 comprises 17 residues. The germline CDR1 and CDR2 sequences are SGHRS and YFSETQ. The DNA of the CDR3 is TGCGCCAGCAGTTTCGGACAGGGGGCTTTACGCTATGAAAAACTGTTTTTT. Amino acids: CASSFGQGALRYEKLFF.

The chain couples TRBV5-1 to TRBJ2-7, with TRBD2 matching 9 bases. Germline CDR1 reads SGHRS; CDR2 reads YFSETQ. This CDR3 has 15 amino acids. Unmatched junction bases numbered 5, after V lost 4 bases and J lost 0 bases. The CDR3: CASSTGLASSYEQYF. The CDR3, as DNA: TGCGCCAGCAGCACTGGACTAGCGAGCTCCTACGAGCAGTACTTC.

This sequence joins TRBV18 and TRBJ2-3, with 8 positions matching TRBD2. With V trimmed by 3 bases and J by 1 base, 6 bases remained unmatched. The germline gives CDR1 KGHSH, CDR2 LQKENI. The CDR3 runs 16 residues. CDR3 bases: TGTGCCAGCTCACCCCGCGGACTAGCTGGCACAGATACGCAGTATTTT. Protein: CASSPRGLAGTDTQYF.